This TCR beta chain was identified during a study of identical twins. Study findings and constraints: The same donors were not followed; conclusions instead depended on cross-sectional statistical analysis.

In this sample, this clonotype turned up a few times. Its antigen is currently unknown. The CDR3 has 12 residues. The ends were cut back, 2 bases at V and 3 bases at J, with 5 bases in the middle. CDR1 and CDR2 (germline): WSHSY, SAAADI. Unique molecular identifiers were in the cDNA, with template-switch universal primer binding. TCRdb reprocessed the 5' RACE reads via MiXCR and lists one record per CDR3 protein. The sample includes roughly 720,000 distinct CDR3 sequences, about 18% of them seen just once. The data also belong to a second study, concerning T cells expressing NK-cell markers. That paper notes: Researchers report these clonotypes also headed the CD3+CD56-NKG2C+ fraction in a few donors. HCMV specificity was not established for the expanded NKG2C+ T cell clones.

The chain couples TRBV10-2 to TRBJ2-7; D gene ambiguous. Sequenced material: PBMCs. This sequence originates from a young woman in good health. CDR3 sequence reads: CASSEANYEQYF. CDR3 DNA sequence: TGCGCCAGCAGTGAGGCTAACTACGAGCAGTACTTC.